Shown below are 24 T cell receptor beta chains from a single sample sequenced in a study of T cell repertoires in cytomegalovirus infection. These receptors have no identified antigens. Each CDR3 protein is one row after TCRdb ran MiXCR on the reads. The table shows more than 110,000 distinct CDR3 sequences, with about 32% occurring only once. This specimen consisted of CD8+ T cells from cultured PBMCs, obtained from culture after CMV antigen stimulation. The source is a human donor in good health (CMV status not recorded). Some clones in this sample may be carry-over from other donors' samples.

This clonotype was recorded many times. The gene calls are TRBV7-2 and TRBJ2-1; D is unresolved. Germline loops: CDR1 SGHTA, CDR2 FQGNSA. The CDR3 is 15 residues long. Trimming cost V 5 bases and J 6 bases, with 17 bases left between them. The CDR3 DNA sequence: TGTGCCAGCAGCCCACCCGACGGTCTAGGCAATGAGCAGTTCTTC. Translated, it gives CASSPPDGLGNEQFF. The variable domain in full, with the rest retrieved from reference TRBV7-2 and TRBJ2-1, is GAGVSQSPSNKVTEKGKDVELRCDPISGHTALYWYRQSLGQGLEFLIYFQGNSAPDKSGLPSDRFSAERTGGSVSTLTIQRTQQEDSAVYLCASSPPDGLGNEQFFGPGTRLTVL.

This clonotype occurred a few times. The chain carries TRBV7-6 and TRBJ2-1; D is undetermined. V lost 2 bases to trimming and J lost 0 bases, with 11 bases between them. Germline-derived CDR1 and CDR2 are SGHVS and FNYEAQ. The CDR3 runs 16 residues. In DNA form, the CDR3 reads TGTGCCAGCAGCTTAATAGGCTTGAGCTCCTACAATGAGCAGTTCTTC. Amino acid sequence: CASSLIGLSSYNEQFF.

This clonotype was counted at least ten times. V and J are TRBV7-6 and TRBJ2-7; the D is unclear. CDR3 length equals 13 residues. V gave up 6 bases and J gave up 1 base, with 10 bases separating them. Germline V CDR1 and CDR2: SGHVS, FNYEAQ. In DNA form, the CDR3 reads TGTGCCAGCAGTTCTAGACCATCCTACGAGCAGTACTTC. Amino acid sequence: CASSSRPSYEQYF.

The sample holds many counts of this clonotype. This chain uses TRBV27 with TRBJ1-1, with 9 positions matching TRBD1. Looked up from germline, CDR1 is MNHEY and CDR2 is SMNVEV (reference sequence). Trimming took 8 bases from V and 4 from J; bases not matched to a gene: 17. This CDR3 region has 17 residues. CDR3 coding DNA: TGTGCCAGCCTCCCCTACACAGGGGGCCAAGAAGGCACTGAAGCTTTCTTT. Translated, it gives CASLPYTGGQEGTEAFF.

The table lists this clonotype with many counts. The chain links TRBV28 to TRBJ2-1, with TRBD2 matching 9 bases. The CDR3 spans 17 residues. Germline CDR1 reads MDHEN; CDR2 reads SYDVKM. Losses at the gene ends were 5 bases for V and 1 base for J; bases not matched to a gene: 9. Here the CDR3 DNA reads TGTGCCAGCAGTCTAGCCCTAGCGGGGAGTTCCTACAATGAGCAGTTCTTC. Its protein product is CASSLALAGSSYNEQFF.

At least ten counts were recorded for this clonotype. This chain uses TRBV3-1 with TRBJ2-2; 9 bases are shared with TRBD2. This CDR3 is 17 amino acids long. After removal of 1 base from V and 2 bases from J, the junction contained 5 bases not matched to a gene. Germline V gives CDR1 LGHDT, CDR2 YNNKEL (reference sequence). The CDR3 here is CASSQVGGGANTGELFF. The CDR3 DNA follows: TGTGCCAGCAGCCAAGTCGGCGGGGGGGCCAACACCGGGGAGCTGTTTTTT.

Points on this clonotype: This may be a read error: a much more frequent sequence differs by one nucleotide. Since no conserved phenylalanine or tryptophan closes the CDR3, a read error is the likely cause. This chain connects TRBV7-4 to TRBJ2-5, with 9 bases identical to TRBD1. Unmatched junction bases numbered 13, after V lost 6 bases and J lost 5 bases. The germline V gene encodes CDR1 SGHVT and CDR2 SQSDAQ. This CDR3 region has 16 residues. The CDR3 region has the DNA TGTGCCAGCAGTTTGAGGACAGGGGCCGGTCAGGAGACCCAGTACTTG. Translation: CASSLRTGAGQETQYL.

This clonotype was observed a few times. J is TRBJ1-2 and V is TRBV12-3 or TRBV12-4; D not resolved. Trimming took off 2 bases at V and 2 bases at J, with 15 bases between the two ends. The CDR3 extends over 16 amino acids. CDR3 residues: CASSLKGFGVNYGYTF. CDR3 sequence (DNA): TGTGCCAGCAGTTTAAAGGGTTTCGGTGTCAACTATGGCTACACCTTC.

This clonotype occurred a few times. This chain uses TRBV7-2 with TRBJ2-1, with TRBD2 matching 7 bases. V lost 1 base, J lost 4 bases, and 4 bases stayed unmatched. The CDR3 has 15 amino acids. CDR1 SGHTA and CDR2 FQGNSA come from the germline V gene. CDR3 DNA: TGTGCCAGCAGCTTAGGGGGGGGGGAATACAATGAGCAGTTCTTC. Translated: CASSLGGGEYNEQFF.

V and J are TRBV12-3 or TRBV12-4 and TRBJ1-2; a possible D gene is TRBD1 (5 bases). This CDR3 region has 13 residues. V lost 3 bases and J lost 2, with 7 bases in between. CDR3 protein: CASSFPGNYGYTF. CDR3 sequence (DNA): TGTGCCAGCAGTTTTCCAGGGAACTATGGCTACACCTTC.

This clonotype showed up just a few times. The CDR3 protein is CASSLSRTGNTDTQYF. DNA of the CDR3: TGTGCCAGCAGCTTATCTCGGACAGGGAACACAGATACGCAGTATTTT. The genes are TRBV7-2 and TRBJ2-3; TRBD1 matches 8 bases. This CDR3 spans 16 amino acids. V trimming: 2 bases; J trimming: 2 bases; junction bases outside the gene matches: 6. Germline CDR1 SGHTA, CDR2 FQGNSA.

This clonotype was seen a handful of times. This chain's CDR3 is CASSLTSGGPYEQYF. The CDR3 DNA follows: TGTGCCAGCAGTCTTACTAGCGGGGGTCCCTACGAGCAGTACTTC. The chain recombines TRBV27 with TRBJ2-7; TRBD2 aligns across 11 bases. V trimming: 5 bases; J trimming: 2 bases; junction bases outside the gene matches: 5. The CDR3 runs to 15 residues. The V gene's germline CDR1 is MNHEY and CDR2 SMNVEV (reference sequence).

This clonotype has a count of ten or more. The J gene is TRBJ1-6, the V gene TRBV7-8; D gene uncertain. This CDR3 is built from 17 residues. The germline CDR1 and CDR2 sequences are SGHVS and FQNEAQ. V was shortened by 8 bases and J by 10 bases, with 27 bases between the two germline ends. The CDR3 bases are TGTGCCAGCGCTCCCCGGGGAATAACATTCGTCGGATCACCCCTCCACTTT. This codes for CASAPRGITFVGSPLHF.

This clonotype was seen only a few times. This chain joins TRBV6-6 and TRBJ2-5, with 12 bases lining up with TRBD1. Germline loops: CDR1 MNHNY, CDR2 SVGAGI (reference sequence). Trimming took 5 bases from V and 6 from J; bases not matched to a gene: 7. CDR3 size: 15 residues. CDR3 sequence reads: CASSLRDRGRKTQYF. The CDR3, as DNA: TGTGCCAGCAGTCTACGGGACAGGGGGCGAAAGACCCAGTACTTC.

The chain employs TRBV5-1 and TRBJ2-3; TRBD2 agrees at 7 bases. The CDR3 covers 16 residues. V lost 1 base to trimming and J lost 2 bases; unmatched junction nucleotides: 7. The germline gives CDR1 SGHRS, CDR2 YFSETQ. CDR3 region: CASSLISGATTDTQYF. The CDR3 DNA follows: TGCGCCAGCAGCTTGATAAGCGGGGCCACCACAGATACGCAGTATTTT.

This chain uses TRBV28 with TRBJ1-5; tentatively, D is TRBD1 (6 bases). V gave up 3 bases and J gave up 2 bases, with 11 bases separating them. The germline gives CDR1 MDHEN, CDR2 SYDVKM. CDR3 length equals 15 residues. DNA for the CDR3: TGTGCCAGCAGTTTCAGGGGTCGGGGCAATCAGCCCCAGCATTTT. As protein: CASSFRGRGNQPQHF.

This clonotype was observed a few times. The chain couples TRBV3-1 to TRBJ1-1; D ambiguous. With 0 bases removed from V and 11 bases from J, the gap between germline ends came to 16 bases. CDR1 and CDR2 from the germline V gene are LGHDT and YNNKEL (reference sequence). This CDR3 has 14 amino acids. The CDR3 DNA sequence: TGTGCCAGCAGCCAAGATCGAGCGACCCGGGATGCTTTCTTT. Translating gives CASSQDRATRDAFF. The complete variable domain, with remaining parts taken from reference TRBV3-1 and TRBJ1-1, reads DTAVSQTPKYLVTQMGNDKSIKCEQNLGHDTMYWYKQDSKKFLKIMFSYNNKELIINETVPNRFSPKSPDKAHLNLHINSLELGDSAVYFCASSQDRATRDAFFGQGTRLTVV.

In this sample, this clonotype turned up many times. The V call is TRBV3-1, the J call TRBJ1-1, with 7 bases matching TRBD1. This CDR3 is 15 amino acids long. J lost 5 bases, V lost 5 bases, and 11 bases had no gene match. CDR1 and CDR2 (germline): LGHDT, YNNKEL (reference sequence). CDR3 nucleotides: TGTGCCAGCAGCGCCCGTGCAGGGGGATATACTGAAGCTTTCTTT. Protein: CASSARAGGYTEAFF.

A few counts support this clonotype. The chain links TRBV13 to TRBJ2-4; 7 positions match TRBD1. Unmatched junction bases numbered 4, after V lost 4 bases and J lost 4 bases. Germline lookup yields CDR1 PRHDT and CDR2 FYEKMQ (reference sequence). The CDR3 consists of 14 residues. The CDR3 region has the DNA TGTGCCAGCAGCTCGAGGACAGGAAAAAACATTCAGTACTTC. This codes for CASSSRTGKNIQYF.

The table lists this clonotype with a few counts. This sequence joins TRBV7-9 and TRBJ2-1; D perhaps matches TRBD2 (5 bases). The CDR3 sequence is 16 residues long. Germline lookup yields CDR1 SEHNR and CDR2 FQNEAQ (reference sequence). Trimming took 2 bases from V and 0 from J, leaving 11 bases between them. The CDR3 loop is CASSLTDSSSYNEQFF. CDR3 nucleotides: TGTGCCAGCAGCTTAACGGACTCGAGCTCCTACAATGAGCAGTTCTTC.

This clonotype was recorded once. The CDR3 nucleotides read TGTGCCAGCGACTCGGGGCTGGGAAACGAGCAGTACTTC. This gives the protein CASDSGLGNEQYF. This chain connects TRBV4-2 to TRBJ2-7, with D perhaps TRBD1 or TRBD2 (5 bases each). This CDR3 has 13 residues. V lost 8 bases to trimming and J lost 5 bases, with 16 bases between them. CDR1 and CDR2 (germline): LGHNA, YNFKEQ.

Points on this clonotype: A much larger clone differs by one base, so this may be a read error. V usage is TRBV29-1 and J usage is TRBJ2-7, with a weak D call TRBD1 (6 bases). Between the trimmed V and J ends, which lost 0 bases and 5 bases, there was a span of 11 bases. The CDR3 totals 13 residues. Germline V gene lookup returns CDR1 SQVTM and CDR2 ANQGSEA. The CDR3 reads CSVEDPRTDEQYF. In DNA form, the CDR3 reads TGCAGCGTTGAAGATCCCCGGACAGACGAGCAGTACTTC.

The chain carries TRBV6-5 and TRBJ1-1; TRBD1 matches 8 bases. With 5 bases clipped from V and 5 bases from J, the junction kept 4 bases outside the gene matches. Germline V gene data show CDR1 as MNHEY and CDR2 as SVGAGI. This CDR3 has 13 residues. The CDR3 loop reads CASSTGGVTEAFF. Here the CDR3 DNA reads TGTGCCAGCAGTACAGGGGGGGTTACTGAAGCTTTCTTT.

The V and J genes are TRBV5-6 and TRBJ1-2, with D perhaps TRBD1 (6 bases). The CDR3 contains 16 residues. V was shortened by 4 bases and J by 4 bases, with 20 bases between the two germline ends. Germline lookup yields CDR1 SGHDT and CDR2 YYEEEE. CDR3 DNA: TGTGCCAGCAGCGGGACGTACAGGGAGCTTTCCTATGGCTACACCTTC. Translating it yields CASSGTYRELSYGYTF.